These T cell receptor beta chains were read from a single sample in a study of T cells in Graves' hyperthyroidism and ophthalmopathy. TCRdb fed the multiplex PCR reads into MiXCR, producing one record per CDR3 protein. The sample lists around 190,000 distinct CDR3 sequences; approximately 16% were seen once. Source material: blood. These receptors all stem from a woman between 50 and 59 years old with Graves' hyperthyroidism. Each CDR3 is given with its conserved first and last residue. Fields, in order: J gene, V gene, clone size, D gene, CDR3 DNA, CDR3 protein. The D gene is left open where the match is weak. Clone sizes are given selectively: once, few, many, or a class where the clone is expanded.

J gene: TRBJ2-1; V gene: TRBV29-1; clone size: -; D gene: TRBD2; CDR3 DNA: TGCAGCGTTGAAGATGGAACTAGCGGGGGATTTAACAATGAGCAGTTCTTC; CDR3 protein: CSVEDGTSGGFNNEQFF
J gene: TRBJ2-3; V gene: TRBV2; clone size: many; D gene: -; CDR3 DNA: TGTGCCAGCAGTGAATATACCCGCGGCACGCAGTATTTT; CDR3 protein: CASSEYTRGTQYF
J gene: TRBJ1-5; V gene: TRBV7-2; clone size: many; D gene: TRBD1; CDR3 DNA: TGTGCCAGCAGCTTAGTCGGACAGGGGGCGGGTCAGCCCCAGCATTTT; CDR3 protein: CASSLVGQGAGQPQHF
J gene: TRBJ2-2; V gene: TRBV27; clone size: -; D gene: TRBD1; CDR3 DNA: TGTGCCAGCAGTTTAGAGAGAGAGCTAGGGGGCTCGAACACCGGGGAGCTGTTTTTT; CDR3 protein: CASSLERELGGSNTGELFF
J gene: TRBJ2-1; V gene: TRBV19; clone size: few; D gene: TRBD2; CDR3 DNA: TGTGCCAGTAGTATAAGGTTTGCGGGACTAGCGGGAGTTAATGAGCAGTTCTTC; CDR3 protein: CASSIRFAGLAGVNEQFF
J gene: TRBJ1-1; V gene: TRBV10-3; clone size: few; D gene: TRBD1; CDR3 DNA: TGTGCCATCAGTGACCCTTCGACAGGGGGCAACACTGAAGCTTTCTTT; CDR3 protein: CAISDPSTGGNTEAFF
J gene: TRBJ2-1; V gene: TRBV12-3/TRBV12-4; clone size: -; D gene: TRBD2; CDR3 DNA: TGTGCCGGCAGTTTTAACTTCCTAGCGGGAGATAATGAGCAGTTCTTC; CDR3 protein: CAGSFNFLAGDNEQFF
J gene: TRBJ2-7; V gene: TRBV29-1; clone size: few; D gene: TRBD2; CDR3 DNA: TGCAGCGTTGAATCCCGACTAGCGGGAGGATCCTACGAGCAGTACTTC; CDR3 protein: CSVESRLAGGSYEQYF
J gene: TRBJ1-3; V gene: TRBV20-1; clone size: many; D gene: TRBD1; CDR3 DNA: TGCAGTGCTAGAGGAGACAGGGGGTCTGGAAACACCATATATTTT; CDR3 protein: CSARGDRGSGNTIYF
J gene: TRBJ2-1; V gene: TRBV20-1; clone size: many; D gene: TRBD2; CDR3 DNA: TGCAGTGCTAGTGGCGGGAGCCACAATGAGCAGTTCTTC; CDR3 protein: CSASGGSHNEQFF
J gene: TRBJ2-1; V gene: TRBV7-8; clone size: -; D gene: TRBD2; CDR3 DNA: TGTGCCAGCAGGAGCACCCGGACTAGCGGGAGGAGTCCCTACAATGAGCAGTTCTTC; CDR3 protein: CASRSTRTSGRSPYNEQFF
J gene: TRBJ2-7; V gene: TRBV12-3/TRBV12-4; clone size: many; D gene: TRBD2; CDR3 DNA: TGTGCCAGCAGAACTAGCGGAGCCTACGAGCAGTACTTC; CDR3 protein: CASRTSGAYEQYF
J gene: TRBJ2-1; V gene: TRBV7-9; clone size: few; D gene: TRBD2; CDR3 DNA: TGTGCCAGCAGCGCCTATACCGGGACTATGGGGTTCTTC; CDR3 protein: CASSAYTGTMGFF
J gene: TRBJ2-3; V gene: TRBV5-8; clone size: many; D gene: TRBD1; CDR3 DNA: TGTGCCAGCAGCTTGGAGACAGGGGGAACAGATACGCAGTATTTT; CDR3 protein: CASSLETGGTDTQYF
J gene: TRBJ2-1; V gene: TRBV11-1; clone size: -; D gene: -; CDR3 DNA: TGTGCCAGCAGCTTAGCGGGAGAAGAGTTCTTC; CDR3 protein: CASSLAGEEFF
J gene: TRBJ1-2; V gene: TRBV12-3/TRBV12-4; clone size: many; D gene: -; CDR3 DNA: TGTGCCAGCAGTTTTCACGGGGGGCGGAGTACGGGTGGCTACACCTTC; CDR3 protein: CASSFHGGRSTGGYTF
J gene: TRBJ2-7; V gene: TRBV29-1; clone size: few; D gene: TRBD2; CDR3 DNA: TGCAGCGTTGGGTCCGCCGGGACTAGCGGGCCTTTTTACGAGCAGTACTTC; CDR3 protein: CSVGSAGTSGPFYEQYF
J gene: TRBJ2-7; V gene: TRBV4-1; clone size: few; D gene: -; CDR3 DNA: TGCGCCAGCAGCCCTACAGGGAGGTACGAGCAGTACTTC; CDR3 protein: CASSPTGRYEQYF
J gene: TRBJ1-1; V gene: TRBV13; clone size: many; D gene: -; CDR3 DNA: TGTGCCAGCAGCTTAGGAGGGTTGGGGATGAACACTGAAGCTTTCTTT; CDR3 protein: CASSLGGLGMNTEAFF
J gene: TRBJ2-5; V gene: TRBV4-1; clone size: -; D gene: TRBD2; CDR3 DNA: TGCGCCAGCAGCCATCCGGGACTAGCGGGAGGGCCGGGGTTAGAGACCCAGTACTTC; CDR3 protein: CASSHPGLAGGPGLETQYF
J gene: TRBJ2-5; V gene: TRBV27; clone size: -; D gene: TRBD1; CDR3 DNA: TGTGCCAGCAGGCCGACAGGGAAAGAGACCCAGTACTTC; CDR3 protein: CASRPTGKETQYF
J gene: TRBJ2-7; V gene: TRBV5-1; clone size: many; D gene: TRBD2; CDR3 DNA: TGCGCCAGCAGCCCCTCGGAGACTAGCGGGAAGGGGGAGCAGTACTTC; CDR3 protein: CASSPSETSGKGEQYF
J gene: TRBJ1-2; V gene: TRBV30; clone size: -; D gene: -; CDR3 DNA: TGTGCCTACAATCTTGGACAGTATGGCTACACCTTC; CDR3 protein: CAYNLGQYGYTF
J gene: TRBJ1-1; V gene: TRBV18; clone size: few; D gene: -; CDR3 DNA: TGTGCCAGCTCACCCACCCGACAGTTGAACACTGAAGCTTTCTTT; CDR3 protein: CASSPTRQLNTEAFF
J gene: TRBJ1-1; V gene: TRBV19; clone size: -; D gene: -; CDR3 DNA: TGTGCCAGTAACCCATTGGACATGAACACTGAAGCTTTCTTT; CDR3 protein: CASNPLDMNTEAFF
J gene: TRBJ2-7; V gene: TRBV20-1; clone size: many; D gene: -; CDR3 DNA: TGCAGTGCTAGAGGTCCGGGGCCCACTCTTTACGAGCAGTACTTC; CDR3 protein: CSARGPGPTLYEQYF
J gene: TRBJ2-7; V gene: TRBV28; clone size: -; D gene: TRBD2; CDR3 DNA: TGTGCCAGCAGTTTGCGGCGGGAGGTCTACGATAGCCCCTACGAGCAGTACTTC; CDR3 protein: CASSLRREVYDSPYEQYF
J gene: TRBJ1-1; V gene: TRBV5-1; clone size: many; D gene: -; CDR3 DNA: TGCGCCAGCAGCCGTAAGGGAGATTCGAACACTGAAGCTTTCTTT; CDR3 protein: CASSRKGDSNTEAFF
J gene: TRBJ2-7; V gene: TRBV2; clone size: -; D gene: -; CDR3 DNA: TGTGCCAGCCCAGGGCCGGGACCAGGGTACAATGAGCAGTACTTC; CDR3 protein: CASPGPGPGYNEQYF
J gene: TRBJ2-7; V gene: TRBV5-1; clone size: few; D gene: TRBD2; CDR3 DNA: TGCGCCAGCAGCTTGAGTCCCCGGGGGGAGAGGTCCTACGAGCAGTACTTC; CDR3 protein: CASSLSPRGERSYEQYF
J gene: TRBJ2-1; V gene: TRBV5-1; clone size: many; D gene: TRBD2; CDR3 DNA: TGCGCCAGCAGCTTGGGGGGACTAGCTGGGGACTACAATGAGCAGTTCTTC; CDR3 protein: CASSLGGLAGDYNEQFF
J gene: TRBJ2-3; V gene: TRBV28; clone size: many; D gene: TRBD2; CDR3 DNA: TGTGCCACCTGGACTAGCGGCACAGATACGCAGTATTTT; CDR3 protein: CATWTSGTDTQYF
J gene: TRBJ2-7; V gene: TRBV11-2; clone size: many; D gene: TRBD1; CDR3 DNA: TGTGCCAGCAGCTTAGGTGTGACAGGGAATTACGAGCAGTACTTC; CDR3 protein: CASSLGVTGNYEQYF
J gene: TRBJ2-1; V gene: TRBV7-3; clone size: -; D gene: TRBD2; CDR3 DNA: TGTGCCAGCAGCTTAATCGGGAGCGGGGGCAATGAGCAGTTCTTC; CDR3 protein: CASSLIGSGGNEQFF
J gene: TRBJ2-5; V gene: TRBV20-1; clone size: -; D gene: TRBD2; CDR3 DNA: TGCAGTGCTAGACGGGGGGGACTAGCGGGAGGTGAGACCCAGTACTTC; CDR3 protein: CSARRGGLAGGETQYF
J gene: TRBJ2-1; V gene: TRBV6-1; clone size: -; D gene: -; CDR3 DNA: TGTGCCAGCAGTGAGCGGAAAAACAATGAGCAGTTCTTC; CDR3 protein: CASSERKNNEQFF
J gene: TRBJ2-3; V gene: TRBV10-3; clone size: -; D gene: TRBD1; CDR3 DNA: TGTGCCATCAAGAACAGGACAGGGGTAGATACGCAGTATTTT; CDR3 protein: CAIKNRTGVDTQYF
J gene: TRBJ1-1; V gene: TRBV2; clone size: -; D gene: TRBD1; CDR3 DNA: TGTGCCAGCAGCAACCGGGACAGGGGGCTTGAAGCTTTCTTT; CDR3 protein: CASSNRDRGLEAFF
J gene: TRBJ1-2; V gene: TRBV12-3/TRBV12-4; clone size: -; D gene: TRBD1; CDR3 DNA: TGTGCCACCGGACAGGATATGGACTATGGCTACACCTTC; CDR3 protein: CATGQDMDYGYTF
J gene: TRBJ1-4; V gene: TRBV7-9; clone size: -; D gene: -; CDR3 DNA: TGTGCCAGCAGCCTAGCGGGGCAGTGGGATGAAAAACTGTTTTTT; CDR3 protein: CASSLAGQWDEKLFF
J gene: TRBJ2-1; V gene: TRBV18; clone size: -; D gene: -; CDR3 DNA: TGTGCCAGCTCACTAGTAAGTTCAAACAATGAGCAGTTCTTC; CDR3 protein: CASSLVSSNNEQFF
J gene: TRBJ2-5; V gene: TRBV6-1; clone size: once; D gene: -; CDR3 DNA: TGTGCCAGCAGAAATGGGTTTAACGGCAGGGGTCGAGAGACCCAGTACTTC; CDR3 protein: CASRNGFNGRGRETQYF
J gene: TRBJ2-6; V gene: TRBV10-3; clone size: -; D gene: -; CDR3 DNA: TGTGCCATCAGTGAATGGGGTATTACTGGGGCCAACGTCCTGACTTTC; CDR3 protein: CAISEWGITGANVLTF
J gene: TRBJ1-5; V gene: TRBV18; clone size: many; D gene: -; CDR3 DNA: TGTGCCAGCTCATCGCACTGGGGGCAGCCCCAGCATTTT; CDR3 protein: CASSSHWGQPQHF
J gene: TRBJ2-1; V gene: TRBV5-1; clone size: many; D gene: TRBD2; CDR3 DNA: TGCGCCAGCAGCTTGGGCTCTAGCGGGAGTGATGAGCAGTTCTTC; CDR3 protein: CASSLGSSGSDEQFF
J gene: TRBJ2-7; V gene: TRBV11-2; clone size: -; D gene: TRBD2; CDR3 DNA: TGTGCCAGCCGGGAGCGGGATAAATTTGACGAGCAGTACTTC; CDR3 protein: CASRERDKFDEQYF
J gene: TRBJ2-1; V gene: TRBV11-3; clone size: many; D gene: -; CDR3 DNA: TGTGCCAGCAGCTCTACCCCACAGGGAGGCAATGAGCAGTTCTTC; CDR3 protein: CASSSTPQGGNEQFF
J gene: TRBJ2-7; V gene: TRBV25-1; clone size: -; D gene: -; CDR3 DNA: TGTGCCAGCAGTGACCTCTCGTCTTCCGACGAGCAGTACTTC; CDR3 protein: CASSDLSSSDEQYF
J gene: TRBJ2-3; V gene: TRBV29-1; clone size: -; D gene: -; CDR3 DNA: TGCAGCGTTGGAGTCGGGAGCACAGATACGCAGTATTTT; CDR3 protein: CSVGVGSTDTQYF
J gene: TRBJ2-7; V gene: TRBV5-1; clone size: many; D gene: -; CDR3 DNA: TGCGCCAGCAGCCTAACAAGCGCCTACGAGCAGTACTTC; CDR3 protein: CASSLTSAYEQYF
J gene: TRBJ2-7; V gene: TRBV27; clone size: -; D gene: -; CDR3 DNA: TGTGCCAGCAGTTTATCCCAAGAGGTCTACGAGCAGTACTTC; CDR3 protein: CASSLSQEVYEQYF